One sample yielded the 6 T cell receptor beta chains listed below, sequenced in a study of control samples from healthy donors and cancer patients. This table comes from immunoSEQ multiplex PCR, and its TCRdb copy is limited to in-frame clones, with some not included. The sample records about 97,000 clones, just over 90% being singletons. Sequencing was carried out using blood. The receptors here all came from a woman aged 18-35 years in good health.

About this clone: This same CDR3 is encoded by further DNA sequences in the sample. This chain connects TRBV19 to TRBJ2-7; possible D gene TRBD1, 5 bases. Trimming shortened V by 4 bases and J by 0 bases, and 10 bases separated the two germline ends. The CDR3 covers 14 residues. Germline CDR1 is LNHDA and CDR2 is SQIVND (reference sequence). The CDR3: CASSTSGSSYEQYF. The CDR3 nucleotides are TGTGCCAGTAGTACATCAGGGTCCTCCTACGAGCAGTACTTC.

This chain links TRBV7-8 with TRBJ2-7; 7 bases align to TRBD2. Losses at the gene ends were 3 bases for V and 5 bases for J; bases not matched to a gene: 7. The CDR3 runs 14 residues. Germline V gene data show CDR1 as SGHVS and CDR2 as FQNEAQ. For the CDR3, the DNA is TGTGCCAGCAGCTTCTACCAGGGAGGGAACGAGCAGTACTTC. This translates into CASSFYQGGNEQYF.

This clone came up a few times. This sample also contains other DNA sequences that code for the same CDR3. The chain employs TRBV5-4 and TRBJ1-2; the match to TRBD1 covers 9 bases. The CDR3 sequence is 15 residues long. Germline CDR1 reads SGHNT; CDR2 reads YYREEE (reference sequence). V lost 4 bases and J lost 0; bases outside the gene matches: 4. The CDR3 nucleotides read TGTGCCAGCAGCCCCGGACAGGGGACTAACTATGGCTACACCTTC. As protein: CASSPGQGTNYGYTF.

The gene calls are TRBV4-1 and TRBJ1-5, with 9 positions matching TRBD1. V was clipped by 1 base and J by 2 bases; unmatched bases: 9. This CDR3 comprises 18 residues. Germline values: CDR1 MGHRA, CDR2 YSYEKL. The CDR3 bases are TGCGCCAGCAGCCAAGGACAGGGGGGGTTAATTGGCAATCAGCCCCAGCATTTT. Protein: CASSQGQGGLIGNQPQHF.

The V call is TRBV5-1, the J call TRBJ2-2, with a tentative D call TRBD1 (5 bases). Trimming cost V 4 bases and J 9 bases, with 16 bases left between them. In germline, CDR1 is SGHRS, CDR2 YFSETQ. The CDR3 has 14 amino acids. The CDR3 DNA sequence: TGCGCCAGCAGCCCCGACAGACCACCCCGGGAGCTGTTTTTT. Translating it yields CASSPDRPPRELFF.

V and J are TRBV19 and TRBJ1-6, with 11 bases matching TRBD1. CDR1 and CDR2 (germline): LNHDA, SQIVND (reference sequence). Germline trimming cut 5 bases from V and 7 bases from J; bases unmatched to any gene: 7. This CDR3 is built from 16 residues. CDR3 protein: CASSVRTGGANSPLHF. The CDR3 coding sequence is TGTGCCAGTAGTGTCAGGACAGGGGGCGCAAATTCACCCCTCCACTTT. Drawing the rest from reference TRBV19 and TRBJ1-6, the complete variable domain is DGGITQSPKYLFRKEGQNVTLSCEQNLNHDAMYWYRQDPGQGLRLIYYSQIVNDFQKGDIAEGYSVSREKKESFPLTVTSAQKNPTAFYLCASSVRTGGANSPLHFGNGTRLTVT.